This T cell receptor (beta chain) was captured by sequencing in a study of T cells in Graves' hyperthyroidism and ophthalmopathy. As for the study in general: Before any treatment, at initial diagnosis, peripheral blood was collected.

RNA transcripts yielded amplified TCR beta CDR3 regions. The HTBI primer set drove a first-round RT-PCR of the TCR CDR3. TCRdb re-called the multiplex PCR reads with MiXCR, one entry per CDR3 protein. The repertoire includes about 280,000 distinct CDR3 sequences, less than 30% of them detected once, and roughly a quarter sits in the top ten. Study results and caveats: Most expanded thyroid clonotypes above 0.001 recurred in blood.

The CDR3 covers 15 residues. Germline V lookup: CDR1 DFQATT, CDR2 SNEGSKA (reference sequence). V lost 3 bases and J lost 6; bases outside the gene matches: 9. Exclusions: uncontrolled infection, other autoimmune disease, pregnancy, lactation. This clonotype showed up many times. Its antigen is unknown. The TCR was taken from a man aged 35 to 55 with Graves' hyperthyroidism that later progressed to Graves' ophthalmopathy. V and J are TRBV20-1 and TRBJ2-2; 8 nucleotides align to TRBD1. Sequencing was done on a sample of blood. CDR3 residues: CSASPATGEAGELFF. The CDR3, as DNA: TGCAGTGCTAGCCCCGCGACAGGGGAGGCCGGGGAGCTGTTTTTT.